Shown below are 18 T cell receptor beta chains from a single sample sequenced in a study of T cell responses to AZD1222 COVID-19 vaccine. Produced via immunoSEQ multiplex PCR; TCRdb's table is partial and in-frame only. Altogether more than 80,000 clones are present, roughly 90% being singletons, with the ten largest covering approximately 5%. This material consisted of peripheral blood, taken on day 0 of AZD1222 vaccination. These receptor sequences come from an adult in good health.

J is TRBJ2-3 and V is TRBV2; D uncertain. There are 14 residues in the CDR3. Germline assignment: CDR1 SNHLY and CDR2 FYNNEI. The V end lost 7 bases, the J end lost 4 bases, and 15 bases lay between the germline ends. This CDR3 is CASTEDLGADTQYF. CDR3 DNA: TGTGCCAGCACCGAGGACCTTGGGGCAGATACGCAGTATTTT.

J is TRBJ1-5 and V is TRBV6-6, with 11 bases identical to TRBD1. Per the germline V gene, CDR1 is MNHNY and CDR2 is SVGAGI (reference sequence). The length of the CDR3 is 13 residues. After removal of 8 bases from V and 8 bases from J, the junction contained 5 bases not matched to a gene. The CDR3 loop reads CASSDRGLEPQHF. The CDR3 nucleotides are TGTGCCAGCTCGGACAGGGGGCTGGAGCCCCAGCATTTT.

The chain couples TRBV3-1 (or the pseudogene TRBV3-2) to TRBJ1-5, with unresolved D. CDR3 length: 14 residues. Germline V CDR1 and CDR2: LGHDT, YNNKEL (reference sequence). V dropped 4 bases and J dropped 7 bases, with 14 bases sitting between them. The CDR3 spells CASSPARERQPQHF. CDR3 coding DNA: TGTGCCAGCAGCCCCGCCCGAGAGCGGCAGCCCCAGCATTTT.

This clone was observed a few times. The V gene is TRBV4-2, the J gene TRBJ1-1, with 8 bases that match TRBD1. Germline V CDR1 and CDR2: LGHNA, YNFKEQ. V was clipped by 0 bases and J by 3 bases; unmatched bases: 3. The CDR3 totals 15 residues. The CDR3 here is CASSQDGTGDTEAFF. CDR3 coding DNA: TGTGCCAGCAGCCAAGATGGGACAGGCGACACTGAAGCTTTCTTT.

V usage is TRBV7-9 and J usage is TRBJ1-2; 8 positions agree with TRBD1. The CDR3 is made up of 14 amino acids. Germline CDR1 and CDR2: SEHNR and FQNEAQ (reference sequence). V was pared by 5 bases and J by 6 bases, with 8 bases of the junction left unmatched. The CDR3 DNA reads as TGTGCCAGCAGCCTTGGACAGGGCGGGCATGGCTACACCTTC. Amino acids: CASSLGQGGHGYTF.

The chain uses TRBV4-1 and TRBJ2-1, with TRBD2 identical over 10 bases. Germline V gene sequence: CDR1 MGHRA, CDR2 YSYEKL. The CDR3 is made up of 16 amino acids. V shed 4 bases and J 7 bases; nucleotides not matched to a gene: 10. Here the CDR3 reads CASSPMGSGRENEQFF. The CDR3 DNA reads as TGCGCCAGCAGCCCCATGGGGAGCGGGAGGGAAAATGAGCAGTTCTTC.

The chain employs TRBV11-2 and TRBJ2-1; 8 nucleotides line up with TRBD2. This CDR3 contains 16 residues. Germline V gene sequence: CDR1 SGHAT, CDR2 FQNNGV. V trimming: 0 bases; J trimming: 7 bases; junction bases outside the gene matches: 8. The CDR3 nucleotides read TGTGCCAGCAGCTTAGATCCGAGCGGGAGTAGGAATGAGCAGTTCTTC. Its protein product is CASSLDPSGSRNEQFF.

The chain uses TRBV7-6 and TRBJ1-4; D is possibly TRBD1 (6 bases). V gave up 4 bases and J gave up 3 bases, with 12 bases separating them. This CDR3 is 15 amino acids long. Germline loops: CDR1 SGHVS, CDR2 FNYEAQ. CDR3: CASSSQQGANEKLFF. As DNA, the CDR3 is TGTGCCAGCAGCTCTCAACAGGGAGCTAATGAAAAACTGTTTTTT.

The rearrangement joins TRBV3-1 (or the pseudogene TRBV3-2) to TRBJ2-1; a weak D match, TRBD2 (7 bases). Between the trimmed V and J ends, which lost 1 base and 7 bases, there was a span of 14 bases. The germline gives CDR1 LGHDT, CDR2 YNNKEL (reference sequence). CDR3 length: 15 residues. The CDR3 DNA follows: TGTGCCAGCAGCCAAGGGTCACAGGGAGGGAATGAGCAGTTCTTC. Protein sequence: CASSQGSQGGNEQFF.

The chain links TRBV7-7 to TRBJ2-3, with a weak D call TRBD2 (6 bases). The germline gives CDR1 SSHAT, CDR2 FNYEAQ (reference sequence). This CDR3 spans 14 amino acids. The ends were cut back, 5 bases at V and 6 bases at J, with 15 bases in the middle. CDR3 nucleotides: TGTGCCAGCAGCCAGTGGGGCGGGATTGATACGCAGTATTTT. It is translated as CASSQWGGIDTQYF.

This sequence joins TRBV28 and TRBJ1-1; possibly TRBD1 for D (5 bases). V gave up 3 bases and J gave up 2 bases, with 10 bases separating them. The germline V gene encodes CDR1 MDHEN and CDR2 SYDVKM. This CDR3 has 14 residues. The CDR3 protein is CASSLGTFNTEAFF. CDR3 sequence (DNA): TGTGCCAGCAGTTTGGGGACCTTTAACACTGAAGCTTTCTTT.

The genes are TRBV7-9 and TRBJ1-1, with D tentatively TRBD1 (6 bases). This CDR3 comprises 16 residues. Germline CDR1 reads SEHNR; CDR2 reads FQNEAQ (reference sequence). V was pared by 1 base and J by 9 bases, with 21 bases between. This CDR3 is CASSLGRGSRGGKAFF. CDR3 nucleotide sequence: TGTGCCAGCAGCTTAGGGCGGGGGAGCAGGGGCGGAAAAGCTTTCTTT.

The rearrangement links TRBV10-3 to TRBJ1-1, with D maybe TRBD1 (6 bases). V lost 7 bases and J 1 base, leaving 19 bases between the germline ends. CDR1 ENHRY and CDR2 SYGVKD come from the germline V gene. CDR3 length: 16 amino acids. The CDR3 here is CAITSGQGPANTEAFF. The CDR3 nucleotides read TGTGCCATCACCTCCGGGCAGGGGCCCGCGAACACTGAAGCTTTCTTT.

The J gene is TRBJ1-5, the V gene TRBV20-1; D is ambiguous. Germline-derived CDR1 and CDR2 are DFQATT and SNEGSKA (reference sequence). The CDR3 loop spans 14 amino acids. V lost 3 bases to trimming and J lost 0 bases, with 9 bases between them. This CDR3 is CSASTVYSNQPQHF. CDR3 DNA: TGCAGTGCTAGTACTGTTTATAGCAATCAGCCCCAGCATTTT.

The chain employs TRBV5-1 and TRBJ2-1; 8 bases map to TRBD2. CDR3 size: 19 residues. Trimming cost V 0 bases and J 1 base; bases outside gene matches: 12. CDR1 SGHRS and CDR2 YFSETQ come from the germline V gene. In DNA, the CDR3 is TGCGCCAGCAGCTTGGGATTAGCGGGATATCCCAGGTCCTACAATGAGCAGTTCTTC. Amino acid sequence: CASSLGLAGYPRSYNEQFF.

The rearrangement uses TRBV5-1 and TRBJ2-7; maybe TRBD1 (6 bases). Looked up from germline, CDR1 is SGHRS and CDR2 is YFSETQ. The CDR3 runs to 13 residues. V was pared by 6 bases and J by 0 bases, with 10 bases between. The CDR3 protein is CASTQGISYEQYF. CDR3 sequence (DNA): TGCGCCAGCACCCAGGGGATCTCCTACGAGCAGTACTTC.

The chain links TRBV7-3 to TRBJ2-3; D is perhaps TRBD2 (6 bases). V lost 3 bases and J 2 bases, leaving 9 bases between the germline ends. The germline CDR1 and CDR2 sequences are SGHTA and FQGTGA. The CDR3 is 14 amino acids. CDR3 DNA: TGTGCCAGCAGCTTGCGGGAACCCACAGATACGCAGTATTTT. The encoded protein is CASSLREPTDTQYF.

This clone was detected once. DNA of the CDR3: TGCGCCAGCAGCTTGGATGGTACAGGGCTTGTTCAGCCCCAGCATTTT. Residues: CASSLDGTGLVQPQHF. The chain recombines TRBV5-1 with TRBJ1-5; tentative D call: TRBD1 (6 bases). CDR3 length: 16 residues. Germline loops: CDR1 SGHRS, CDR2 YFSETQ. Trimming removed 0 bases at V and 6 bases at J, with 16 bases between. Complete variable domain (other parts from reference TRBV5-1 and TRBJ1-5): KAGVTQTPRYLIKTRGQQVTLSCSPISGHRSVSWYQQTPGQGLQFLFEYFSETQRNKGNFPGRFSGRQFSNSRSEMNVSTLELGDSALYLCASSLDGTGLVQPQHFGDGTRLSIL.